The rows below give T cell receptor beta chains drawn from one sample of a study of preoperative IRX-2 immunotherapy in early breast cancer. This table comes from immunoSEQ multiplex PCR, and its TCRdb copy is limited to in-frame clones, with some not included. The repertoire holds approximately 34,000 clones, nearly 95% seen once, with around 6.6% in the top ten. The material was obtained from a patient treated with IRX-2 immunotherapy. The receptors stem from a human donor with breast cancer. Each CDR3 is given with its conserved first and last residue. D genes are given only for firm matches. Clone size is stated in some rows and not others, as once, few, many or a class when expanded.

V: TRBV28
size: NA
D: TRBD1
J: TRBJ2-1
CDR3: CASSFRGQGLYNEQFF
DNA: TGTGCCAGCAGTTTCCGAGGACAGGGGTTGTACAATGAGCAGTTCTTC

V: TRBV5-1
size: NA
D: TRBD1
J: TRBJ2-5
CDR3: CASSRFPSGGGETQYF
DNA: TGCGCCAGCAGCCGATTTCCTTCAGGGGGCGGGGAGACCCAGTACTTC

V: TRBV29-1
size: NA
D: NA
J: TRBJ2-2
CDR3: CSASRGTRNTGELFF
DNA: TGCAGCGCCTCCCGCGGGACACGGAACACCGGGGAGCTGTTTTTT

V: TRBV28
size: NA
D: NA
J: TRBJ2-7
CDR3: CASSLSEGPLSYEQYF
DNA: TGTGCCAGCAGTTTATCGGAGGGGCCACTCTCCTACGAGCAGTACTTC

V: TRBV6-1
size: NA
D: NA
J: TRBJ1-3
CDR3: CASSRGSGNTIYF
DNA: TGTGCCAGCAGCAGGGGTTCTGGAAACACCATATATTTT

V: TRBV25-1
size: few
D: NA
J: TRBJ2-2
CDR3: CASSQRDAGELFF
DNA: TGTGCCAGCAGTCAGAGGGACGCCGGGGAGCTGTTTTTT

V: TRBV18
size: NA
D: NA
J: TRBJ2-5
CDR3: CASSPRAEGETQYF
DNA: TGTGCCAGCTCACCACGCGCAGAGGGGGAGACCCAGTACTTC

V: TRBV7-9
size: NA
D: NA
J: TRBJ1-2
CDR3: CASSYPGRQNYGYTF
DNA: TGTGCCAGCAGCTACCCGGGGAGGCAGAACTATGGCTACACCTTC

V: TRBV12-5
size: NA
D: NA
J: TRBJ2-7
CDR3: CASGSDGYEQYF
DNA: TGTGCTAGTGGCTCGGACGGCTACGAGCAGTACTTC

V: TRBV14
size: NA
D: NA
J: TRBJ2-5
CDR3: CASSQDLRTLETQYF
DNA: TGTGCCAGCAGCCAAGATTTGAGGACACTAGAGACCCAGTACTTC

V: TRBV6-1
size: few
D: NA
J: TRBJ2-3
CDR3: CASSGSRDLNTQYF
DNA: TGTGCCAGCAGTGGCTCTCGGGACTTAAATACGCAGTATTTT

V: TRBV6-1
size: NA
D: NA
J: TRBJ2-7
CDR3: CAISGNFGGGGNEQYF
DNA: TGTGCCATCAGTGGAAACTTTGGGGGTGGGGGAAATGAGCAGTACTTC

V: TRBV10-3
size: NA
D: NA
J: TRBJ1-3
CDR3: CAIILQGPGNTIYF
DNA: TGTGCCATCATCCTCCAGGGGCCTGGAAACACCATATATTTT

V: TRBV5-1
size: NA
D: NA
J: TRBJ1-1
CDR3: CASSSPTVPNTEAFF
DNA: TGCGCCAGCAGCTCTCCCACAGTGCCGAACACTGAAGCTTTCTTT

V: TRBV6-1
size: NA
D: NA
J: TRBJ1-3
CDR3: CASSESLLNTIYF
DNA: TGTGCCAGCAGTGAATCGTTGCTCAACACCATATATTTT

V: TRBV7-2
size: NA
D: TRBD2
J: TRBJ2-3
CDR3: CASSLDPELAGRQYF
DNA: TGTGCCAGCAGCTTAGACCCGGAACTAGCGGGTAGGCAGTATTTT

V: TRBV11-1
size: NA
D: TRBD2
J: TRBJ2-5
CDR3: CASSFRKREGETQYF
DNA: TGTGCCAGCAGCTTTCGCAAGCGGGAGGGAGAGACCCAGTACTTC

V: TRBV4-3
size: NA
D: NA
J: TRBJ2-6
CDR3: CASSGAMVDSGANVLTF
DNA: TGCGCCAGCAGCGGAGCGATGGTGGACTCTGGGGCCAACGTCCTGACTTTC

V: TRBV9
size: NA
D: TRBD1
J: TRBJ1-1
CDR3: CASSVITGDMGTEAFF
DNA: TGTGCCAGCAGCGTCATTACAGGGGACATGGGCACTGAAGCTTTCTTT

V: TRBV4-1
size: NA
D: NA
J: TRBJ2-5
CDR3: CASSQGSGTVQETQYF
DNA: TGCGCCAGCAGCCAAGGTTCCGGGACCGTACAAGAGACCCAGTACTTC

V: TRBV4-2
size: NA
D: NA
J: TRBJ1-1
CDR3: CASSQSTTVGRTEAFF
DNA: TGTGCCAGCAGCCAATCTACGACAGTAGGTAGGACTGAAGCTTTCTTT

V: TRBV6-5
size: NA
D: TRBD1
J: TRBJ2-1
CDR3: CASSSTGGEDEQFF
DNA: TGTGCCAGCAGCTCGACAGGGGGCGAGGATGAGCAGTTCTTC

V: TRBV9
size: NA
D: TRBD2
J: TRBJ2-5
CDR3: CASSTRLAGGETQYF
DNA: TGTGCCAGCAGCACCCGACTAGCGGGGGGCGAGACCCAGTACTTC

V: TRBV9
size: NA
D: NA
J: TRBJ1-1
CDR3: CASSVAGPNTEAFF
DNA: TGTGCCAGCAGCGTAGCGGGGCCGAACACTGAAGCTTTCTTT

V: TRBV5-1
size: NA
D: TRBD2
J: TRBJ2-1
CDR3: CASSLGGGSYNEQFF
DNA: TGCGCCAGCAGCTTGGGGGGGGGCTCCTACAATGAGCAGTTCTTC

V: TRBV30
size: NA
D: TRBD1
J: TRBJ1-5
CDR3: CAWSRQGNQPQHF
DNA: TGTGCCTGGAGCCGACAGGGAAATCAGCCCCAGCATTTT

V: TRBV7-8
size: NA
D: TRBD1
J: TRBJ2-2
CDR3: CASSLGPGGVNTGELFF
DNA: TGTGCCAGCAGCTTAGGTCCAGGGGGTGTGAACACCGGGGAGCTGTTTTTT

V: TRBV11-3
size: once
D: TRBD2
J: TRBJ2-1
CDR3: CASSLGTSGRSNEQFF
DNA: TGTGCCAGCAGCTTAGGAACTAGCGGGAGATCTAATGAGCAGTTCTTC

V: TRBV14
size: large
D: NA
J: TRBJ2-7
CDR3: CASSQVRRYEQYF
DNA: TGTGCCAGCAGCCAAGTAAGGAGATACGAGCAGTACTTC